This is a list of T cell receptor beta chains from one sample in a study of control samples from healthy donors and cancer patients. Measured with immunoSEQ multiplex PCR; TCRdb has only the in-frame clones, and not every one. The sample yields roughly 200,000 clones, approximately 92% seen once. Specimen: blood. These receptors came from a young man in good health. CDR3s include the opening cysteine and the closing phenylalanine or tryptophan. D genes are given only for firm matches. Some rows have no size entry. The others give once, few or many, or a class for an expanded clone.

V: TRBV21-1; J: TRBJ2-7; size: -; D: -; CDR3: CASSKQGFPYEQYF
V: TRBV7-3; J: TRBJ2-3; size: -; D: -; CDR3: CASSLNQADTQYF
V: TRBV7-9; J: TRBJ2-3; size: -; D: TRBD1; CDR3: CASSLGGISTDTQYF
V: TRBV2; J: TRBJ2-7; size: -; D: -; CDR3: CASSEYEQYF
V: TRBV14; J: TRBJ2-5; size: -; D: -; CDR3: CASSHSGGETQYF
V: TRBV10-3; J: TRBJ2-6; size: -; D: -; CDR3: CAIKDSGANVLTF
V: TRBV6-1; J: TRBJ2-7; size: -; D: TRBD1; CDR3: CASSDGLGQNNF
V: TRBV3-1/TRBV3-2; J: TRBJ1-6; size: -; D: -; CDR3: CASSQGGDNSPLHF
V: TRBV28; J: TRBJ1-2; size: few; D: -; CDR3: CASSLDGYGYTF
V: TRBV3-1/TRBV3-2; J: TRBJ1-6; size: -; D: -; CDR3: CASSQARVNSPLHF
V: TRBV27; J: TRBJ2-7; size: -; D: TRBD1; CDR3: CASSTYTVRIPDRTSYEQYF
V: TRBV30; J: TRBJ1-1; size: -; D: -; CDR3: CAEGGGDTEAFF
V: TRBV5-4; J: TRBJ1-3; size: -; D: -; CDR3: CASSLGAGSGNTIYF
V: TRBV4-1; J: TRBJ1-4; size: once; D: -; CDR3: CASSRVGPQEKLFF
V: TRBV27; J: TRBJ1-2; size: -; D: -; CDR3: CASSRGFNYGYTF
V: TRBV27; J: TRBJ2-3; size: -; D: TRBD2; CDR3: CASSPERGDTDTQYF
V: TRBV7-3; J: TRBJ2-7; size: -; D: TRBD2; CDR3: CASSPRGGDFYEQYF
V: TRBV9; J: TRBJ1-2; size: -; D: -; CDR3: CASSSTPVSNYGYTF
V: TRBV2; J: TRBJ2-5; size: -; D: TRBD1; CDR3: CASRGDSETQYF
V: TRBV5-4; J: TRBJ1-5; size: -; D: -; CDR3: CASSFGSNQPQHF
V: TRBV24-1; J: TRBJ1-4; size: -; D: -; CDR3: CATHKTDLNRANEKLFF
V: TRBV5-5; J: TRBJ1-1; size: -; D: -; CDR3: CASSLDWNTEAFF
V: TRBV9; J: TRBJ2-2; size: -; D: TRBD2; CDR3: CASSPRGANTGELFF
V: TRBV28; J: TRBJ1-1; size: -; D: -; CDR3: CASSPPGQKNTEAFF
V: TRBV19; J: TRBJ2-1; size: -; D: TRBD2; CDR3: CASSISGSGGSSYNEQFF
V: TRBV5-1; J: TRBJ1-3; size: -; D: -; CDR3: CASSSQGGNTIYF
V: TRBV10-3; J: TRBJ2-7; size: once; D: -; CDR3: CAISPGTTSLGEQYF
V: TRBV2; J: TRBJ2-7; size: -; D: -; CDR3: CASKGGVSYEQYF
V: TRBV6-1; J: TRBJ2-3; size: -; D: -; CDR3: CASSDYFGVDSTDTQYF
V: TRBV19; J: TRBJ2-3; size: -; D: TRBD1; CDR3: CASSRQGAQDTQYF
V: TRBV7-3; J: TRBJ2-7; size: -; D: -; CDR3: CASSPGDGELRGQYF
V: TRBV27; J: TRBJ1-5; size: -; D: TRBD1; CDR3: CASRTGIGQPQHF
V: TRBV30; J: TRBJ2-7; size: -; D: -; CDR3: CAWSVRGLEQYF
V: TRBV24-1; J: TRBJ2-5; size: -; D: -; CDR3: CATSDPRGGGSETQYF
V: TRBV2; J: TRBJ1-1; size: -; D: TRBD1; CDR3: CASRDRTGDLGEAFF
V: TRBV14; J: TRBJ1-1; size: -; D: -; CDR3: CASSPTGAVEAFF
V: TRBV5-1; J: TRBJ2-2; size: -; D: -; CDR3: CASSLTSTMGELFF
V: TRBV29-1; J: TRBJ1-5; size: -; D: -; CDR3: CTSGRAGPSNQPQHF